This TCR beta chain stems from a study of T-cell reconstitution after alpha-beta-depleted transplantation in children. Using unique molecular identifiers, the investigators prepared the TCRbeta library. TCRdb reprocessed the PCR reads via MiXCR and lists one record per CDR3 protein. The sample has almost 500,000 distinct CDR3 sequences, 12% seen once. The CDR3 is 17 amino acids. J was trimmed by 3 bases and V by 1 base; bases with no gene match: 4. Germline V lookup: CDR1 SGHTA, CDR2 FQGNSA. The V gene is TRBV7-2, the J gene TRBJ2-7; TRBD2 matches at 15 bases. The source is a human donor who donated a stem cell graft to a child with combined immunodeficiency. This specimen was PBMCs from the stem cell graft donor, taken from the stem cell graft. The CDR3 sequence is CASSLVGTSGRNYEQYF. The CDR3 coding sequence is TGTGCCAGCAGCTTAGTCGGGACTAGCGGGAGGAACTACGAGCAGTACTTC.